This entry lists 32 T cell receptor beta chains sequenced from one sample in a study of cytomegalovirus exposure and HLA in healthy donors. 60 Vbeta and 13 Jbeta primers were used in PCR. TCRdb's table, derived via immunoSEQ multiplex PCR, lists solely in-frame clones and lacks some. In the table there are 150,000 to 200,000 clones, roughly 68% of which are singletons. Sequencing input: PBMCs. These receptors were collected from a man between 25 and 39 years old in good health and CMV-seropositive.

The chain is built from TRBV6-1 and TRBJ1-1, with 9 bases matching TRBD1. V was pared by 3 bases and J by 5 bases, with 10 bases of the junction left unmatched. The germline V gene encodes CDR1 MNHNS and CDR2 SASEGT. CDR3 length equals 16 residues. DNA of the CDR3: TGTGCCAGCAGTGATCCCGCACAGGGGGCTGGGACTGAAGCTTTCTTT. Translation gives CASSDPAQGAGTEAFF.

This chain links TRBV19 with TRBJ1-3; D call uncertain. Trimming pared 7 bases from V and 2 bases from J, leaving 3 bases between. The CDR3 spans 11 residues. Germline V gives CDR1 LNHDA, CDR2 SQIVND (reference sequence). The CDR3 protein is CASTTGNTIYF. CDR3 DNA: TGTGCCAGTACCACTGGAAACACCATATATTTT.

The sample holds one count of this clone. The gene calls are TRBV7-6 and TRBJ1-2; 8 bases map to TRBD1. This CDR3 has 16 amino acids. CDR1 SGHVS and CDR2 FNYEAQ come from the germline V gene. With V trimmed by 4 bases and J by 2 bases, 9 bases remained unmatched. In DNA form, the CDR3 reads TGTGCCAGCAGCTCACCCCAGGGGGCGGCGAACTATGGCTACACCTTC. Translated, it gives CASSSPQGAANYGYTF.

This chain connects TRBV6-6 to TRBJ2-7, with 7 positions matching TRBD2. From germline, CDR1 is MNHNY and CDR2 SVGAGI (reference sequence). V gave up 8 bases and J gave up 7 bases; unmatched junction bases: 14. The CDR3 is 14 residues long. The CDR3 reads CASQGQREGVEQYF. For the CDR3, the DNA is TGTGCCAGCCAGGGCCAGCGGGAAGGTGTAGAGCAGTACTTC.

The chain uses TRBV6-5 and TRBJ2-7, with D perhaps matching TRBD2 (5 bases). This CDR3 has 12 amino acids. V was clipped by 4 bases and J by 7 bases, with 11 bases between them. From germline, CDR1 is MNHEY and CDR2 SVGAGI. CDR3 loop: CASSSNTGEQYF. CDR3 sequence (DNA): TGTGCCAGCAGTTCGAATACGGGAGAGCAGTACTTC.

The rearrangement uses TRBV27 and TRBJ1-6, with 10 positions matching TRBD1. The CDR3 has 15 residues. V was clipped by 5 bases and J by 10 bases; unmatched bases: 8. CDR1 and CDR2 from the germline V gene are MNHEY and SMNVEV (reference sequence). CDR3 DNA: TGTGCCAGCAGTGCTTGGGACAGGGGTAGCTCACCCCTCCACTTT. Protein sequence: CASSAWDRGSSPLHF.

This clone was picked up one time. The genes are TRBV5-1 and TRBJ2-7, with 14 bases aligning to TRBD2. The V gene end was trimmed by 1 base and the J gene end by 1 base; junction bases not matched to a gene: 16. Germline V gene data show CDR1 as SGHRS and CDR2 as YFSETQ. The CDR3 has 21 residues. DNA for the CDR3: TGCGCCAGCAGCTTGATTATAGGGGGCGCCGGACTAGCGGGAGGTTCCTACGAGCAGTACTTC. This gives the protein CASSLIIGGAGLAGGSYEQYF.

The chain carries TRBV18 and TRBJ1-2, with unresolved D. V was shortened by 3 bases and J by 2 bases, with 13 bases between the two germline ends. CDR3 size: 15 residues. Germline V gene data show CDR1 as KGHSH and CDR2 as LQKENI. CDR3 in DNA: TGTGCCAGCTCACCCCTTTGGGCGGGCAACTATGGCTACACCTTC. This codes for CASSPLWAGNYGYTF.

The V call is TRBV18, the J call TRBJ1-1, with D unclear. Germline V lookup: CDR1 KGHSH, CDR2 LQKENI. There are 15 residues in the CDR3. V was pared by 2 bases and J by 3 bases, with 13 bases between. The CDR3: CASSPNRIEDTEAFF. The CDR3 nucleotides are TGTGCCAGCTCACCAAATAGGATCGAGGACACTGAAGCTTTCTTT.

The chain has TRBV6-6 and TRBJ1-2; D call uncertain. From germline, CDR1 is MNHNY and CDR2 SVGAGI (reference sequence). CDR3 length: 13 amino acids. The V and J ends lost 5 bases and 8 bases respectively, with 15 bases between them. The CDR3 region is CASSPTEKRGYTF. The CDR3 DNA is TGTGCCAGCAGTCCAACAGAAAAGAGAGGCTACACCTTC.

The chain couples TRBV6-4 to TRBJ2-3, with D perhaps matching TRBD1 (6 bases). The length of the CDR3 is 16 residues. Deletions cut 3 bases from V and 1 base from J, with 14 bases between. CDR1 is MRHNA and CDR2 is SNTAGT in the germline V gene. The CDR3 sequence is CASSETGRGGTDTQYF. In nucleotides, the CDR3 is TGTGCCAGCAGTGAAACCGGCAGGGGAGGCACAGATACGCAGTATTTT.

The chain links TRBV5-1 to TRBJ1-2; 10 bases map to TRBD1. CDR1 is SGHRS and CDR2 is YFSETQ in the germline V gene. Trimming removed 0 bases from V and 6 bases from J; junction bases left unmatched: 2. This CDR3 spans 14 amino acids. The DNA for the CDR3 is TGCGCCAGCAGCTTGGGGGACAGGGGAAATGGCTACACCTTC. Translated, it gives CASSLGDRGNGYTF.

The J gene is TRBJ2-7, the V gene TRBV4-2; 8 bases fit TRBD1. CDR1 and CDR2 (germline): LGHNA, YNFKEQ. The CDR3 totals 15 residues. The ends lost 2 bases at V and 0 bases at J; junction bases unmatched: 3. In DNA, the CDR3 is TGTGCCAGCAGCCAACATACAGGGGGCTCCTACGAGCAGTACTTC. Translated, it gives CASSQHTGGSYEQYF.

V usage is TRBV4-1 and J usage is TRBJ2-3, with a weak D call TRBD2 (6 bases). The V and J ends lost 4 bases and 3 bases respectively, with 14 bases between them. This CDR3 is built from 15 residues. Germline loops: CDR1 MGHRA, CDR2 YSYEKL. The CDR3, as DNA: TGCGCCAGCAGCCGAGCCCGGGACTTGACAGATACGCAGTATTTT. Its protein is CASSRARDLTDTQYF.

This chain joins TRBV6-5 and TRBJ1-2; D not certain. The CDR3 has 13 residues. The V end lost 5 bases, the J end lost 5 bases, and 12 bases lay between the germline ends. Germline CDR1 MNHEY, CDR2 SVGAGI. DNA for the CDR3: TGTGCCAGCAGTGTTCCCTCACAGTATGGCTACACCTTC. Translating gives CASSVPSQYGYTF.

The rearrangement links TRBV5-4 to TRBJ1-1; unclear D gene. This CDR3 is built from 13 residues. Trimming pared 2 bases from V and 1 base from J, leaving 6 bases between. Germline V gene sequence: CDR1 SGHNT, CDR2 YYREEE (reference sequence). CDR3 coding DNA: TGTGCCAGCAGCTTAGCAGGGAACACTGAAGCTTTCTTT. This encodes CASSLAGNTEAFF.

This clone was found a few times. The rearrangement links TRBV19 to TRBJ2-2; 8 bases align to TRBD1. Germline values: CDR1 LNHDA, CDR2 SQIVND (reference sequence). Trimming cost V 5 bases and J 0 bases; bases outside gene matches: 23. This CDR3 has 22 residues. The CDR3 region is CASSFGTQGAWMQYANTGELFF. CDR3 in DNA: TGTGCCAGTAGTTTCGGCACTCAGGGGGCGTGGATGCAGTACGCGAACACCGGGGAGCTGTTTTTT.

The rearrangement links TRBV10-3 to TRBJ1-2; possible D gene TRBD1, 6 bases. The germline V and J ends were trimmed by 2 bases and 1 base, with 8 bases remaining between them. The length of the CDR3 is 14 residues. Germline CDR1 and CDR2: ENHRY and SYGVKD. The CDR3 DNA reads TGTGCCATCAGTGAGGGACAGAATAACTATGGCTACACCTTC. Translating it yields CAISEGQNNYGYTF.

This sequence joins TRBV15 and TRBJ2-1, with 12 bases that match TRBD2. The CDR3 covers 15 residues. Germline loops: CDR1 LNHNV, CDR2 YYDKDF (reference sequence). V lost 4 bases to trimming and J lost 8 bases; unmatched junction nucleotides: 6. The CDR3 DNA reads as TGTGCCACCAGCAAAGGACTAGCGGGAAAGGATGAGCAGTTCTTC. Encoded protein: CATSKGLAGKDEQFF.

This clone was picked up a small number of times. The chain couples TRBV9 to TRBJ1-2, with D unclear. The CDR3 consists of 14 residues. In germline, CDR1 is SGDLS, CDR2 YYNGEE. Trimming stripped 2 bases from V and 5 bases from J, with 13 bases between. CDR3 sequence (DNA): TGTGCCAGCAGCGTGGAGGTACAAGGATATGGCTACACCTTC. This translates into CASSVEVQGYGYTF.

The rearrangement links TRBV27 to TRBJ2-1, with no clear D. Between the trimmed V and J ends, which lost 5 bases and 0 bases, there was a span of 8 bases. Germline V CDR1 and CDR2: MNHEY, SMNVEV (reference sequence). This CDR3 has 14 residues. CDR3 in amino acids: CASSLQSSYNEQFF. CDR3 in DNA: TGTGCCAGCAGTCTACAGAGCTCCTACAATGAGCAGTTCTTC.

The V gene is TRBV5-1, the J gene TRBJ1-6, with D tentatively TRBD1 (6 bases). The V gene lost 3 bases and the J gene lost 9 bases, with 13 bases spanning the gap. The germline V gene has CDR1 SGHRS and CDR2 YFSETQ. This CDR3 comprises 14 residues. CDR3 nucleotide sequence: TGCGCCAGCAGCTCAGGGGAGAGTGGTTCACCCCTCCACTTT. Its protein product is CASSSGESGSPLHF.

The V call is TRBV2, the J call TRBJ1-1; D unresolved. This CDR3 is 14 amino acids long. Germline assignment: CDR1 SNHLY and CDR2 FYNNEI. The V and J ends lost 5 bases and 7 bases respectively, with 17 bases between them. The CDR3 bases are TGTGCCAGCAGTCTTCCCCAGGTGATGAATGAAGCTTTCTTT. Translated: CASSLPQVMNEAFF.

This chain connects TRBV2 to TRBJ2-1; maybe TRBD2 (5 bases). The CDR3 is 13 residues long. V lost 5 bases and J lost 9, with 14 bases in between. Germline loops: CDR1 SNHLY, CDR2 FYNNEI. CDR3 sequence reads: CASSPRVKGEQFF. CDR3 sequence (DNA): TGTGCCAGCAGTCCGAGGGTGAAGGGTGAGCAGTTCTTC.

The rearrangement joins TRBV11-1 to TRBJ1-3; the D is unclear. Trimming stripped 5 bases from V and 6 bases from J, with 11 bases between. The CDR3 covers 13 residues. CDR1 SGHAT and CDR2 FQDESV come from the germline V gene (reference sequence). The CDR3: CASSRTSENTIYF. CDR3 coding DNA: TGTGCCAGCAGCCGAACATCCGAAAACACCATATATTTT.

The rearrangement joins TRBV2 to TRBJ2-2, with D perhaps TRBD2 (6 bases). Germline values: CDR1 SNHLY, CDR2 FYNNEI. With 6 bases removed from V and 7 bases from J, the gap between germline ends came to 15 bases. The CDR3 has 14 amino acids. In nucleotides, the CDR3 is TGTGCCAGCAGCAGGATCGGGAGTGGCGGGGAGCTGTTTTTT. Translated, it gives CASSRIGSGGELFF. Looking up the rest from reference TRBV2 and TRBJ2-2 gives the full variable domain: EPEVTQTPSHQVTQMGQEVILRCVPISNHLYFYWYRQILGQKVEFLVSFYNNEISEKSEIFDDQFSVERPDGSNFTLKIRSTKLEDSAMYFCASSRIGSGGELFFGEGSRLTVL.

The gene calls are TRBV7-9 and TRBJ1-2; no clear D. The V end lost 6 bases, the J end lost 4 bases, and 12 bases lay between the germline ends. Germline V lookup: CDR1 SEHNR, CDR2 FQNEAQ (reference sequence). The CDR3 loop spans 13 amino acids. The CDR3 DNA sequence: TGTGCCAGCAGAAACGTGGTGGCCTATGGCTACACCTTC. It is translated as CASRNVVAYGYTF.

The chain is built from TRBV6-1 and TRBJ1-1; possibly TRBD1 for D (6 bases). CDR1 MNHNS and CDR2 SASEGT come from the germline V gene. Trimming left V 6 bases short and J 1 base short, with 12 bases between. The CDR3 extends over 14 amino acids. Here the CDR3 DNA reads TGTGCCAGCAGCCGGACAGTCGGGAACACTGAAGCTTTCTTT. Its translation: CASSRTVGNTEAFF.

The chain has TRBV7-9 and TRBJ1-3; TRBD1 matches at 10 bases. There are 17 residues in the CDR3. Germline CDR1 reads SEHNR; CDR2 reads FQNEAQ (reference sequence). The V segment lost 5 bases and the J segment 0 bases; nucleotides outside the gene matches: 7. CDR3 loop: CASSQGQGFASGNTIYF. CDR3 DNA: TGTGCCAGCAGCCAGGGACAGGGGTTCGCCTCTGGAAACACCATATATTTT.

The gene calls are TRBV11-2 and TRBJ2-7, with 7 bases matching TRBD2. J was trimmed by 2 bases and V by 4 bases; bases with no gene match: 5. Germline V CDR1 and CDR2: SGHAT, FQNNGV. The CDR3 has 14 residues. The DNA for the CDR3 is TGTGCCAGCAGCTGGACTAGGGAGACCTACGAGCAGTACTTC. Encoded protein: CASSWTRETYEQYF.

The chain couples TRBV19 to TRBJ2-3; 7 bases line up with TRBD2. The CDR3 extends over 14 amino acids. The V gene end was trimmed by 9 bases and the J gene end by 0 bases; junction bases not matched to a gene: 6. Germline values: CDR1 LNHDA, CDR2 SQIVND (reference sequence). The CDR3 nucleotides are TGTGCCAGCCGACTAGCCACTAGCACAGATACGCAGTATTTT. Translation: CASRLATSTDTQYF.

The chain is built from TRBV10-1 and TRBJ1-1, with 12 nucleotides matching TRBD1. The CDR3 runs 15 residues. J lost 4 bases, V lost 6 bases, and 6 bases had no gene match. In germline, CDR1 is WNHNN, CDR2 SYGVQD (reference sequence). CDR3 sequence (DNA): TGCGCCAGCAGCGCCGGGACAGGGGGCAGCACTGAAGCTTTCTTT. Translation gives CASSAGTGGSTEAFF.